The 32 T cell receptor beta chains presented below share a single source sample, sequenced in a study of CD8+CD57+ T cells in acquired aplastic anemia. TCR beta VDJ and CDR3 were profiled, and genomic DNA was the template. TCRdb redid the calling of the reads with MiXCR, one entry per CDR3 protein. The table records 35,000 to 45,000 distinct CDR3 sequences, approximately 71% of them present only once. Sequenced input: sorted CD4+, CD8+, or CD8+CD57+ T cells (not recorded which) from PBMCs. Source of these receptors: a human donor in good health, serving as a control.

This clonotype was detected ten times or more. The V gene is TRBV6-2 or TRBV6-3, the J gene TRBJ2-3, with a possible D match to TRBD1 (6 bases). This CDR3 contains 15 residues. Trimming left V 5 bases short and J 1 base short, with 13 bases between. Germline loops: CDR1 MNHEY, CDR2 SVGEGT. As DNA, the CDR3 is TGTGCCAGCAGTCCGAGTGGGGGCGGCACAGATACGCAGTATTTT. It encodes CASSPSGGGTDTQYF.

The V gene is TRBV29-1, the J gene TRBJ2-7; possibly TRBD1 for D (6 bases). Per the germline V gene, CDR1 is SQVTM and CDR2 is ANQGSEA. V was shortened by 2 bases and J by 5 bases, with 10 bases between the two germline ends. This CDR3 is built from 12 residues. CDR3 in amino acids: CSVETGSHEQYF. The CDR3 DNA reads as TGCAGCGTTGAAACAGGGTCTCACGAGCAGTACTTC.

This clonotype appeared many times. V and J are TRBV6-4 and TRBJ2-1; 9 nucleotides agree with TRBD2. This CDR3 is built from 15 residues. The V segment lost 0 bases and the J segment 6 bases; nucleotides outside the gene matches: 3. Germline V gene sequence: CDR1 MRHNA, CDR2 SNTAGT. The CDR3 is CASSDSAGGTNEQFF. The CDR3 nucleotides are TGTGCCAGCAGTGACTCTGCGGGGGGGACCAATGAGCAGTTCTTC.

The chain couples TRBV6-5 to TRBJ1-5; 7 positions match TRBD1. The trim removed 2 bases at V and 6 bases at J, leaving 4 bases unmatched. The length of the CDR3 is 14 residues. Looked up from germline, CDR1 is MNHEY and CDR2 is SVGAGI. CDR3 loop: CASSYGAGGQPQHF. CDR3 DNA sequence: TGTGCCAGCAGTTACGGGGCAGGGGGTCAGCCCCAGCATTTT.

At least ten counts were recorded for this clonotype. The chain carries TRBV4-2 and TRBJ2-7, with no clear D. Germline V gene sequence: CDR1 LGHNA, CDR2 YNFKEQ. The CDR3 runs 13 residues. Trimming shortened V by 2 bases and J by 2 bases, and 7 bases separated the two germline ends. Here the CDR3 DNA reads TGTGCCAGCAGCCAACCTCTCCCCTACGAGCAGTACTTC. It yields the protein CASSQPLPYEQYF.

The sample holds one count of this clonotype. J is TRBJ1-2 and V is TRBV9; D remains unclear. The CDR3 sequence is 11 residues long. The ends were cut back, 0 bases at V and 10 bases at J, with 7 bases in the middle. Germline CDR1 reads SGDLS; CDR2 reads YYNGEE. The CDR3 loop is CASSVVQHYTF. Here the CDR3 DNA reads TGTGCCAGCAGCGTAGTCCAGCACTACACCTTC.

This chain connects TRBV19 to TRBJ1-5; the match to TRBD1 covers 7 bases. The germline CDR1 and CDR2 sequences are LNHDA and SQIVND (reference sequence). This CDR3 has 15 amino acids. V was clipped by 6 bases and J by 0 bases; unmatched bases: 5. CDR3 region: CASRRTGLSNQPQHF. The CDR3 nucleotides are TGTGCCAGTAGAAGGACAGGCCTTAGCAATCAGCCCCAGCATTTT.

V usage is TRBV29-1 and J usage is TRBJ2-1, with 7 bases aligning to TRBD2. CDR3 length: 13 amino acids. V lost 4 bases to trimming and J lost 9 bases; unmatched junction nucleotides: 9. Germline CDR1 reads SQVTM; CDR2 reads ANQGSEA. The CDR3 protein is CSVAGLGRGEQFF. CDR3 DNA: TGCAGCGTTGCAGGACTAGGACGTGGTGAGCAGTTCTTC.

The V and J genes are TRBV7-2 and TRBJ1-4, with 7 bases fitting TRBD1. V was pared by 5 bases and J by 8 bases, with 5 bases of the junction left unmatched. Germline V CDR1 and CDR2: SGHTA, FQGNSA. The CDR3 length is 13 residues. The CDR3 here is CASSTTGSEKLFF. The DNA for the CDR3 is TGTGCCAGCAGCACGACAGGGTCGGAAAAACTGTTTTTT.

The CDR3, as DNA: TGTGCCAGCAGTCCAATTGGGGGCGGGTACGAGCAGTACTTC. Protein sequence: CASSPIGGGYEQYF. The chain combines TRBV6-1 with TRBJ2-7; D is perhaps TRBD1 (6 bases). Trimming took 5 bases from V and 4 from J, leaving 15 bases between them. CDR3 length: 14 amino acids. Looked up from germline, CDR1 is MNHNS and CDR2 is SASEGT.

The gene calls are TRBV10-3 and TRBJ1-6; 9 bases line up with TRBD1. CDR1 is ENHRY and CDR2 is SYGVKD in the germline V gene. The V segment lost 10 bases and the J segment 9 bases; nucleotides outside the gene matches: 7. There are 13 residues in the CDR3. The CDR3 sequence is CARRQGDGSPLHF. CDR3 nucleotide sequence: TGTGCCAGAAGACAGGGGGATGGTTCACCCCTCCACTTT.

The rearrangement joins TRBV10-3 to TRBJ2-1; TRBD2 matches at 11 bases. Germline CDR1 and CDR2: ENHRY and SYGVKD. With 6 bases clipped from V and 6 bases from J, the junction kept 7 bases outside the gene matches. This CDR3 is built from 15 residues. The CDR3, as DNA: TGTGCCATCAGAGCGACTAGCGGGGATGTCAATGAGCAGTTCTTC. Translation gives CAIRATSGDVNEQFF.

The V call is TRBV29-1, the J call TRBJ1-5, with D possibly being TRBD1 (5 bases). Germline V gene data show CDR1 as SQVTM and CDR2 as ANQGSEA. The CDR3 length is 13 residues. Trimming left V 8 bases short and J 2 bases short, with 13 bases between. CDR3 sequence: CSTGPVGNQPQHF. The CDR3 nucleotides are TGCAGCACAGGACCGGTTGGCAATCAGCCCCAGCATTTT.

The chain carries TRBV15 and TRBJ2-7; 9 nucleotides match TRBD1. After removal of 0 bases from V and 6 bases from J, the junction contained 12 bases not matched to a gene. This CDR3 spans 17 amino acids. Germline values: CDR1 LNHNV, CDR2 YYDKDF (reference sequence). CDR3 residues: CATSREGTGGRRVEQYF. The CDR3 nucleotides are TGTGCCACCAGCAGAGAGGGAACAGGGGGCAGACGTGTCGAGCAGTACTTC.

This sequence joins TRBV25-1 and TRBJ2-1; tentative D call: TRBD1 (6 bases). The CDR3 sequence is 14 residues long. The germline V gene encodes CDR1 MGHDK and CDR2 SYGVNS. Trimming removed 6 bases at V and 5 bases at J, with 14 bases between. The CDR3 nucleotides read TGTGCCAGCAGAGACCCGGGACACCACAATGAGCAGTTCTTC. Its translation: CASRDPGHHNEQFF.

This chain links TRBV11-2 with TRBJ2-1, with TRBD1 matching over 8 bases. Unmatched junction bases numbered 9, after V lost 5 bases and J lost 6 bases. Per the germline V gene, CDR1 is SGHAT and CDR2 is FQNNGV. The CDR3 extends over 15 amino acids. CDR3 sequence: CASSPRQGAGNEQFF. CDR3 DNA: TGTGCCAGCAGCCCCCGGCAGGGGGCAGGCAATGAGCAGTTCTTC.

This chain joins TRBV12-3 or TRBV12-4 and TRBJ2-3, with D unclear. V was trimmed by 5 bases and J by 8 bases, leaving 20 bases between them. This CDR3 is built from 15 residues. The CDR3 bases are TGTGCCAGCAGTCCTGCGGTGTCAGCGTTGGTTACGCAGTATTTT. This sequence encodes CASSPAVSALVTQYF.

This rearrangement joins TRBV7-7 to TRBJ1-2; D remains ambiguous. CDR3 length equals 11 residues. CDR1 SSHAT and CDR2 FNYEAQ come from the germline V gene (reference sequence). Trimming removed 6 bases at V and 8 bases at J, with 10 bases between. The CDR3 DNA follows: TGTGCCAGCAGTGAGTGGTCCGGCTACACCTTC. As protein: CASSEWSGYTF.

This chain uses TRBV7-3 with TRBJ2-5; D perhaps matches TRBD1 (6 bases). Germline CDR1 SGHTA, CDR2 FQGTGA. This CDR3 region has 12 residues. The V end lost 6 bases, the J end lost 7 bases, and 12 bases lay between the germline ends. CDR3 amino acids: CASSSGVGTQYF. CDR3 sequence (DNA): TGTGCCAGCAGTTCAGGGGTGGGGACCCAGTACTTC.

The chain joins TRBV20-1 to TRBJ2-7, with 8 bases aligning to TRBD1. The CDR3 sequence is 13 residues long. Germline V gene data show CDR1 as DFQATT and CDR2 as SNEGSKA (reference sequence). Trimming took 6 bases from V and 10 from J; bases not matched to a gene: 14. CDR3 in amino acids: CSARRTGKEAQYF. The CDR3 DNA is TGCAGTGCCAGAAGGACAGGGAAAGAGGCCCAGTACTTC.

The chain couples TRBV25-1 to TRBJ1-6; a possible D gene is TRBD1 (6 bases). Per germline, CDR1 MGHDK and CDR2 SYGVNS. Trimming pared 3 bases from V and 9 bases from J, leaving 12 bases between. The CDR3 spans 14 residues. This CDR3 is CASSETGGGSPLHF. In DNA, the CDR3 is TGTGCCAGCAGTGAGACCGGGGGCGGTTCACCCCTCCACTTT.

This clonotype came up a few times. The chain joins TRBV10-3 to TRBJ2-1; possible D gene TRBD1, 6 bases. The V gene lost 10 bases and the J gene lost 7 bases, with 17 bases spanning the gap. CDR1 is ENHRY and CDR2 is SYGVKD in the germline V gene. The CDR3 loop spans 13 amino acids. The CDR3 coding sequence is TGTGCCACGAGCCCAGGGGAGAGGAATGAGCAGTTCTTC. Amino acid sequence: CATSPGERNEQFF.

CDR3 protein: CASSLGWDRENYGYTF. The CDR3 nucleotides read TGTGCCAGCAGCTTAGGTTGGGACAGGGAAAACTATGGCTACACCTTC. This chain joins TRBV11-1 and TRBJ1-2; 9 bases align to TRBD1. This CDR3 is built from 16 residues. Germline loops: CDR1 SGHAT, CDR2 FQDESV (reference sequence). Trimming at V came to 1 base and at J to 2 bases, leaving 5 bases not matched to a gene. Full variable domain (outside the CDR3, taken from reference TRBV11-1 and TRBJ1-2): EAEVAQSPRYKITEKSQAVAFWCDPISGHATLYWYRQILGQGPELLVQFQDESVVDDSQLPKDRFSAERLKGVDSTLKIQPAELGDSAMYLCASSLGWDRENYGYTFGSGTRLTVV.

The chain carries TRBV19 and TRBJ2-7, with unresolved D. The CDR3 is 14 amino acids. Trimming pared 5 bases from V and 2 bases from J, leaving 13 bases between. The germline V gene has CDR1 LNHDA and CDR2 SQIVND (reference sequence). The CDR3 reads CASSPSAIPYEQYF. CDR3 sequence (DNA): TGTGCCAGTAGTCCTTCAGCAATCCCCTACGAGCAGTACTTC.

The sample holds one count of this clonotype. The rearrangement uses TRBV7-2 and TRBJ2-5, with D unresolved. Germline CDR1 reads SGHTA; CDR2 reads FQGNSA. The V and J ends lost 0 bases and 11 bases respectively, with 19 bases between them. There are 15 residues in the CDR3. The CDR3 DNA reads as TGTGCCAGCAGCTTAGCTTGGGCCTCGGCTCAGTCGCAGTACTTC. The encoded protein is CASSLAWASAQSQYF.

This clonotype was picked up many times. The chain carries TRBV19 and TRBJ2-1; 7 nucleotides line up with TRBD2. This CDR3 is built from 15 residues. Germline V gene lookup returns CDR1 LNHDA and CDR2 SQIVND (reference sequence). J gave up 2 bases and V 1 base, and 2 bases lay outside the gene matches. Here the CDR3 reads CASSIASGAYNEQFF. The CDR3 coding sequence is TGTGCCAGTAGTATAGCTAGCGGAGCCTACAATGAGCAGTTCTTC.

The CDR3, as DNA: TGCAGTGCTAGACCGACTAGCGGTTACGAGCAGTACTTC. This sequence encodes CSARPTSGYEQYF. This chain joins TRBV20-1 and TRBJ2-7, with 9 bases fitting TRBD2. The CDR3 is 13 residues long. The germline V gene encodes CDR1 DFQATT and CDR2 SNEGSKA (reference sequence). After removal of 2 bases from V and 4 bases from J, the junction contained 3 bases not matched to a gene.

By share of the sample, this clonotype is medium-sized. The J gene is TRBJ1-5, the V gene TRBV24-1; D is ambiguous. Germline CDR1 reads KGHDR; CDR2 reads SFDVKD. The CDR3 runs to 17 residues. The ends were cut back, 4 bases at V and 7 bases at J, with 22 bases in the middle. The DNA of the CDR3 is TGTGCCACCAGTGACCGTTATCGACTGGACCTTGGACAGCCCCAGCATTTT. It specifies CATSDRYRLDLGQPQHF.

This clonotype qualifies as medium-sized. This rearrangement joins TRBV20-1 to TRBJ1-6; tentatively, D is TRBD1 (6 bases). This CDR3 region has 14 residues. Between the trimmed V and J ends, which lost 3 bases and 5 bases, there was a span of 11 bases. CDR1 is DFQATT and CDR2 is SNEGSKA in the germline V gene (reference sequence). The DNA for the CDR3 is TGCAGTGCTAGTTGGGACACCGATAATTCACCCCTCCACTTT. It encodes CSASWDTDNSPLHF.

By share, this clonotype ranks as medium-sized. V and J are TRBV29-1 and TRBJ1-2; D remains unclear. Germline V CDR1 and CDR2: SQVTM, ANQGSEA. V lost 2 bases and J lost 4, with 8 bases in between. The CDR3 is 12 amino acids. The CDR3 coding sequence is TGCAGCGTTGAACCCCATCTCTATGGCTACACCTTC. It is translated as CSVEPHLYGYTF.

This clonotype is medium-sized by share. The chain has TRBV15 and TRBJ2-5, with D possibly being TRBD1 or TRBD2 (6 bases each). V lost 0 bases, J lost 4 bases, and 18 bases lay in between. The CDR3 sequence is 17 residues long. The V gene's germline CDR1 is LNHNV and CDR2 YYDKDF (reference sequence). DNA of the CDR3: TGTGCCACCAGCAGAGATATGGGGGCCCTCGGGGGAGAGACCCAGTACTTC. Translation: CATSRDMGALGGETQYF.

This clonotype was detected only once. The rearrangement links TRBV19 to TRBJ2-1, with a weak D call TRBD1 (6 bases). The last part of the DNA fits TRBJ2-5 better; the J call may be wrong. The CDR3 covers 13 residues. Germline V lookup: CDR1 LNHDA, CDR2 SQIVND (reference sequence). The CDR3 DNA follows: TGTGCCAGTAGTACAGGGGCTCGGGAGACCCAGTACTTC. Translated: CASSTGARETQYF.